This T cell receptor beta chain derives from a study of blood T cell repertoires in COVID-19. Study as a whole: Sites across the United States, Italy and Spain contributed samples from acute and convalescent COVID-19. From T cells, B-cell-depleted T cells, or PBMCs came the material, which was cDNA or gDNA.

Original data processing: Reference gene primers were amplified, and this amplification served to estimate nucleated cell counts. Some clones are missing from TCRdb's copy, which holds only in-frame ones; the method was immunoSEQ multiplex PCR. D and trimming were read from the DNA, whereas the V and J calls and clone size are those reported in that table. The top ten clones hold around 16% of a sample with roughly 15,000 clones, 86% of them seen once. The germline V and J ends were trimmed by 2 bases and 10 bases, with 13 bases remaining between them. The CDR3 runs to 13 residues. CDR1 is MNHEY and CDR2 is SMNVEV in the germline V gene (reference sequence).

Sample: peripheral blood. This sequence joins TRBV27 and TRBJ2-3, with D possibly matching TRBD2 (5 bases). This clonotype was obtained from a human donor in a cohort sampled during active COVID-19. CDR3: CASSLNGEAAQYF. CDR3 coding DNA: TGTGCCAGCAGTTTAAACGGGGAAGCAGCGCAGTATTTT.